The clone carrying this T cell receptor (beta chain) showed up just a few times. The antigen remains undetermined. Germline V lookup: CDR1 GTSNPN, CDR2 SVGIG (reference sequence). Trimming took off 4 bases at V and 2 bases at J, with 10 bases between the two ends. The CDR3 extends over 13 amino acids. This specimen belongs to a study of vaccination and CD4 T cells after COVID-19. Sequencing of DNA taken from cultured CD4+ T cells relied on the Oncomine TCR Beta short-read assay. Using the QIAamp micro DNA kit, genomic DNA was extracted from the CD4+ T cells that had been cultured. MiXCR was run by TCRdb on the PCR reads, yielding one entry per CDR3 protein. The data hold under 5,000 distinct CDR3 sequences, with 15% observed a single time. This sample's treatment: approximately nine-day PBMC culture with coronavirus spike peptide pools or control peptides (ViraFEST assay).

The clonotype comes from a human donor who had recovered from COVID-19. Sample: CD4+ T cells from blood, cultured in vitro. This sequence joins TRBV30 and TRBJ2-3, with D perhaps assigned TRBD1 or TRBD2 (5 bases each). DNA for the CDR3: TGTGCCTGGACTGGGGGTTTCACAGATACGCAGTATTTT. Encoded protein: CAWTGGFTDTQYF.